This TCR beta chain is from a study of shared clonotypes between healthy human individuals. The CDR3 covers 15 residues. The V and J ends lost 1 base and 1 base respectively, with 10 bases between them. Germline CDR1 and CDR2: SGHAT and FQNNGV. General study points: Clonotype sharing across four donors was observed for about 5.5% of naive CD4 clonotypes.

Deep-level settings were used for running the assay. Data came from immunoSEQ multiplex PCR; TCRdb stores just in-frame clones and leaves some out. Of roughly 1.5 million clones listed, roughly 98% were seen once; the top ten hold 0.4% to 0.45%. All donors were healthy HIV-negative adults lacking recent acute infections or vaccinations. Concerning this clone: Its antigen is unidentified.

Sequencing used naive CD4+ T cells sorted from blood. The sample's subset: CD45RA+ positively selected. The chain is built from TRBV11-2 and TRBJ2-5; D is ambiguous. The receptor comes from a man under 40 in good health. The CDR3 coding sequence is TGTGCCAGCAGCTTAGTCGTCGGGTTCCAAGAGACCCAGTACTTC. It specifies CASSLVVGFQETQYF.